These 6 T cell receptor beta chains were sequenced from one sample in a study of patients and donors after allogeneic stem cell transplantation. TCRdb passed the RT-PCR reads through MiXCR, listing each CDR3 protein once. The sample comprises some 960,000 distinct CDR3 sequences, approximately 18% of which are singletons, and around 6% rests with the top ten. The sequencing sample was made of blood, either unsorted or a sorted T cell fraction (not recorded which). The source of these receptors is a human donor who was either an allogeneic HSCT recipient or a stem cell or donor lymphocyte infusion donor (not recorded which). It is not recorded whose cells these are; they may come from a transplant donor.

This sequence joins TRBV9 and TRBJ2-2, with 8 bases matching TRBD2. CDR3 length: 13 amino acids. Germline values: CDR1 SGDLS, CDR2 YYNGEE. The CDR3 nucleotides read TGTGGGAGCCGGGGGGGCGAGACCGGGGAGCTGTTTTTT. Translation: CGSRGGETGELFF.

The V call is TRBV12-3 or TRBV12-4, the J call TRBJ1-1; perhaps TRBD1 as D (5 bases). V lost 6 bases, J lost 8 bases, and 22 bases lay in between. The CDR3 extends over 15 amino acids. CDR3 region: CASSAAGAPGEEAFF. CDR3 DNA: TGTGCCAGCAGCGCCGCCGGGGCCCCGGGCGAGGAAGCTTTCTTT.

This chain links TRBV30 with TRBJ2-3, with a weak D call TRBD1 (6 bases). V gave up 7 bases and J gave up 1 base, with 9 bases separating them. CDR1 GTSNPN and CDR2 SVGIG come from the germline V gene (reference sequence). The CDR3 is 12 amino acids. CDR3 nucleotides: TGTGCCTTGAGACAGGGCACAGATACGCAGTATTTT. This gives the protein CALRQGTDTQYF.

This clonotype showed up just a few times. This chain links TRBV20-1 with TRBJ2-4; possibly TRBD2 for D (6 bases). Germline CDR1 reads DFQATT; CDR2 reads SNEGSKA (reference sequence). Trimming removed 3 bases at V and 7 bases at J, with 10 bases between. There are 12 residues in the CDR3. DNA for the CDR3: TGCAGTGCTAGGGGACTCACGAACATTCAGTACTTC. It specifies CSARGLTNIQYF.

The chain uses TRBV14 and TRBJ1-2; 7 bases fit TRBD1. V trimming: 1 base; J trimming: 4 bases; junction bases outside the gene matches: 15. The CDR3 has 18 amino acids. The V gene's germline CDR1 is SGHDN and CDR2 FVKESK. CDR3 nucleotide sequence: TGTGCCAGCAGCCAAGTTGGCCCCCCGAGACAGGGAAGCTATGGCTACACCTTC. Amino acid sequence: CASSQVGPPRQGSYGYTF.

The chain uses TRBV9 and TRBJ2-3, with no clear D. V was pared by 3 bases and J by 1 base, with 12 bases between. This CDR3 has 15 residues. Germline values: CDR1 SGDLS, CDR2 YYNGEE. The CDR3, as DNA: TGTGCCAGCAGCGAATGGCCTGATGGCACAGATACGCAGTATTTT. Its protein is CASSEWPDGTDTQYF.